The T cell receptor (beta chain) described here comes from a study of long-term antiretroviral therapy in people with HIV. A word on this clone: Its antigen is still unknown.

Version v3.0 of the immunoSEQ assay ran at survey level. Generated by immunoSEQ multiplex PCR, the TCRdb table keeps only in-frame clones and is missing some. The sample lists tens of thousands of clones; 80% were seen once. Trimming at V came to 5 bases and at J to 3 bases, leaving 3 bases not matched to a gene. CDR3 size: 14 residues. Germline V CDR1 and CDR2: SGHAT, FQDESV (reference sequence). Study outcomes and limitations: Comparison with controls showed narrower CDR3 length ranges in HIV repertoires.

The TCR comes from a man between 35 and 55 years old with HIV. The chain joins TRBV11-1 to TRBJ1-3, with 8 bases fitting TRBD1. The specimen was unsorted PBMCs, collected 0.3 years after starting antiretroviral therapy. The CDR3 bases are TGTGCCAGCAGCCCAGGACAGGGTGGAAACACCATATATTTT. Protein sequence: CASSPGQGGNTIYF.